Here is one T cell receptor (beta chain) with its context. Source study methods: Amplifying reference gene primers gave estimates of nucleated cell counts. Sequenced by immunoSEQ multiplex PCR; TCRdb stores in-frame clones only, minus some. V and J calls and clone size come straight from that table; D and trimming were deduced from the DNA. The table records 85,000 to 100,000 clones, approximately 84% of them present only once. V lost 0 bases, J lost 5 bases, and 4 bases stayed unmatched. This CDR3 has 15 residues. CDR1 is LGHNA and CDR2 is YNFKEQ in the germline V gene. The data are from a study of blood T cell repertoires in COVID-19. Study-level information: Both acute and convalescent COVID-19 samples were obtained from the United States, Italy and Spain. In each case, the material was cDNA or gDNA derived from T cells, B-cell-depleted T cells, or PBMCs.

V usage is TRBV4-2 and J usage is TRBJ2-1; TRBD1 agrees at 7 bases. This TCR came from a woman aged 55-70 years with acute or convalescent COVID-19. Sequenced: peripheral blood. CDR3 sequence: CASSQDQGGHNEQFF. DNA of the CDR3: TGTGCCAGCAGCCAAGATCAAGGGGGCCACAATGAGCAGTTCTTC.